These 32 T cell receptor beta chains were all obtained from the same sample, sequenced in a study of CD8+CD57+ T cells in acquired aplastic anemia (dated by TCRdb to the late 2010s). TCRdb lists the instrument as Illumina HiSeq 2000. Profiling of TCR beta VDJ combinations and CDR3 sequences used genomic DNA as the template. TCRdb reanalyzed the raw reads on its own, using fastp at Q25 for trimming and MiXCR for clone calling, and kept in-frame beta chains. Duplicate CDR3 protein sequences are folded into a single record with the most common DNA and genes. The sample table records about 190,000 distinct CDR3 sequences; about 64% of these occur just once. The ten largest account for about 43% of the sample. The sequenced sample was sorted CD4+, CD8+, or CD8+CD57+ T cells (not recorded which) from PBMCs. Receptors were obtained from a human donor with severe aplastic anemia or a healthy control (not recorded which).

This clonotype was found a few times. V is TRBV19 and J is TRBJ1-1, with a possible D match to TRBD1 (6 bases). The V gene's germline CDR1 is LNHDA and CDR2 SQIVND (reference sequence). Trimming cost V 6 bases and J 12 bases, with 14 bases left between them. The CDR3 length is 11 residues. CDR3 loop: CASSPGQRTFF. DNA for the CDR3: TGTGCCAGTAGCCCCGGACAGCGGACTTTCTTT.

Worth noting for this clonotype: As the CDR3 is not closed by the conserved phenylalanine or tryptophan, this likely results from a read error. The DNA is left out, because the CDR3 cannot be placed on it with certainty; the CDR3 is given as TCRdb lists it. The chain is built from TRBV7-9 and TRBJ2-7; no check of the table's D call, TRBD1, against the DNA was made. The V gene's germline CDR1 is SEHNR and CDR2 FQNEAQ (reference sequence). The length of the CDR3 is 10 amino acids, counting both ends. CDR3 sequence reads: CAIALSPGGR.

This clonotype was seen a handful of times. This chain uses TRBV20-1 with TRBJ2-7; 9 positions agree with TRBD2. The CDR3 contains 13 residues. The germline CDR1 and CDR2 sequences are DFQATT and SNEGSKA (reference sequence). V shed 3 bases and J 7 bases; nucleotides not matched to a gene: 7. DNA of the CDR3: TGCAGTGCTAGCGAGGGAGCGGGGGGTGAGCAGTACTTC. It translates to CSASEGAGGEQYF.

The chain is built from TRBV11-3 and TRBJ2-1, with TRBD2 matching over 10 bases. Germline CDR1 is SGHNT and CDR2 is YENEEA. This CDR3 is 17 amino acids long. Losses at the gene ends were 0 bases for V and 9 bases for J; bases not matched to a gene: 11. The CDR3 DNA sequence: TGTGCCAGCAGCTTAGATACTAGCGGGACCAGAAAGGGTGAGCAGTTCTTC. Its translation: CASSLDTSGTRKGEQFF.

This clonotype was counted a few times. The chain recombines TRBV25-1 with TRBJ2-7, with 7 bases that match TRBD1. This CDR3 contains 16 residues. Trimming removed 4 bases from V and 7 bases from J; junction bases left unmatched: 16. In germline, CDR1 is MGHDK, CDR2 SYGVNS. The DNA for the CDR3 is TGTGCCAGCAGTGCTAGAGCCCCATTGACAGGGTATGAGCAGTACTTC. Protein: CASSARAPLTGYEQYF.

The genes are TRBV12-5 and TRBJ1-2, with 9 bases lining up with TRBD1. CDR1 is LGHNT, CDR2 FRNRAP, per germline. The trim removed 5 bases at V and 8 bases at J, leaving 9 bases unmatched. This CDR3 comprises 14 residues. The CDR3 sequence is CASGPEDRGRGYTF. The CDR3 DNA reads TGTGCTAGTGGTCCCGAGGACAGGGGACGAGGCTACACCTTC.

The rearrangement uses TRBV7-3 and TRBJ2-2, with D hard to call. The CDR3 loop spans 13 amino acids. Trimming removed 6 bases at V and 6 bases at J, with 11 bases between. CDR1 and CDR2 (germline): SGHTA, FQGTGA. CDR3 sequence (DNA): TGTGCCAGCAGTACTATGAGTCCCGGGGAGCTGTTTTTT. Encoded protein: CASSTMSPGELFF.

V gene TRBV24-1 combines with J gene TRBJ2-1, with D unresolved. The CDR3 has 13 amino acids. Germline-derived CDR1 and CDR2 are KGHDR and SFDVKD. Trimming shortened V by 7 bases and J by 5 bases, and 11 bases separated the two germline ends. CDR3 in amino acids: CATRDPWNNEQFF. The CDR3 DNA is TGTGCCACCAGGGATCCCTGGAACAATGAGCAGTTCTTC.

The gene calls are TRBV2 and TRBJ2-1; D unresolved. With 2 bases removed from V and 0 bases from J, the gap between germline ends came to 8 bases. The length of the CDR3 is 15 residues. Germline CDR1 is SNHLY and CDR2 is FYNNEI. Written as DNA, the CDR3 is TGTGCCAGCAGTGAACTCCCTTCCTCCTACAATGAGCAGTTCTTC. Protein sequence: CASSELPSSYNEQFF.

This clonotype was counted at least ten times. V usage is TRBV27 and J usage is TRBJ1-6; the match to TRBD1 covers 7 bases. In germline, CDR1 is MNHEY, CDR2 SMNVEV (reference sequence). After removal of 5 bases from V and 2 bases from J, the junction contained 9 bases not matched to a gene. This CDR3 has 17 amino acids. The CDR3 loop reads CASSVGTEETYNSPLHF. CDR3 DNA: TGTGCCAGCAGTGTAGGGACAGAAGAAACCTATAATTCACCCCTCCACTTT.

This CDR3 is CSAYVSAEAFF. The DNA of the CDR3 is TGCAGCGCGTACGTTAGCGCTGAAGCTTTCTTT. The V gene is TRBV29-1, the J gene TRBJ1-1; D unresolved. The germline V and J ends were trimmed by 7 bases and 6 bases, with 12 bases remaining between them. The CDR3 has 11 residues. Germline loops: CDR1 SQVTM, CDR2 ANQGSEA. Based on the CDR3 plus reference TRBV29-1 and TRBJ1-1, the full variable domain is SAVISQKPSRDICQRGTSLTIQCQVDSQVTMMFWYRQQPGQSLTLIATANQGSEATYESGFVIDKFPISRPNLTFSTLTVSNMSPEDSSIYLCSAYVSAEAFFGQGTRLTVV.

This chain joins TRBV5-8 and TRBJ1-1; tentatively, D is TRBD1 (5 bases). The CDR3 spans 15 residues. The germline V gene has CDR1 SGHTS and CDR2 YDEGEE. Deletions cut 5 bases from V and 11 bases from J, with 25 bases between. DNA of the CDR3: TGTGCCAGCAGGCGAACCGGGGGTGTAACAGACGGGGCTTTCTTT. This gives the protein CASRRTGGVTDGAFF.

This sequence joins TRBV9 and TRBJ2-3; D ambiguous. This CDR3 spans 12 amino acids. Germline assignment: CDR1 SGDLS and CDR2 YYNGEE. Trimming cost V 4 bases and J 4 bases, with 7 bases left between them. The CDR3 DNA is TGTGCCAGCAGCCCCCCCTCAGATACGCAGTATTTT. This gives the protein CASSPPSDTQYF.

V is TRBV6-2 or TRBV6-3 and J is TRBJ2-3; 7 bases are shared with TRBD2. V was clipped by 5 bases and J by 11 bases; unmatched bases: 10. The CDR3 covers 13 residues. Germline CDR1 reads MNHEY; CDR2 reads SVGEGT. CDR3 DNA: TGTGCCAGCAGTCCTTTCCGGGACTACCTGCAGTATTTT. It codes for CASSPFRDYLQYF.

In its sample, this clonotype was seen once. At one boundary the junction diverges from the germline segment, which might be a read error. V usage is TRBV9 and J usage is TRBJ1-6; 7 bases are shared with TRBD1. CDR3 length: 17 residues. The germline CDR1 and CDR2 sequences are SGDLS and YYNGEE. The CDR3 coding sequence is TGTGCCAGCAGCGTAGGATTAGGACAGGCGTCAAATTCGCCCCTCCACTTT. Translated: CASSVGLGQASNSPLHF. Drawing the rest from reference TRBV9 and TRBJ1-6, the complete variable domain is DSGVTQTPKHLITATGQRVTLRCSPRSGDLSVYWYQQSLDQGLQFLIQYYNGEERAKGNILERFSAQQFPDLHSELNLSSLELGDSALYFCASSVGLGQASNSPLHFGNGTRLTVT.

This clonotype occurred many times. V is TRBV27 and J is TRBJ1-6, with D tentatively TRBD1 (6 bases). V was trimmed by 1 base and J by 10 bases, leaving 14 bases between them. Germline values: CDR1 MNHEY, CDR2 SMNVEV (reference sequence). The CDR3 extends over 15 amino acids. This chain's CDR3 is CASSLYQGLGSPLHF. The DNA for the CDR3 is TGTGCCAGCAGTTTATATCAGGGGTTAGGATCACCCCTCCACTTT.

The chain couples TRBV7-9 to TRBJ1-5; TRBD1 aligns across 8 bases. Germline values: CDR1 SEHNR, CDR2 FQNEAQ (reference sequence). This CDR3 spans 15 amino acids. V was clipped by 5 bases and J by 7 bases; unmatched bases: 10. CDR3 DNA: TGTGCCAGCAGCCGATCAGGACAGGGTGGCCAGCCCCAGCATTTT. Amino acids: CASSRSGQGGQPQHF.

The chain joins TRBV7-8 to TRBJ1-2; no definite D call. V was shortened by 3 bases and J by 4 bases, with 9 bases between the two germline ends. Germline V CDR1 and CDR2: SGHVS, FQNEAQ. The CDR3 is 13 residues long. CDR3 nucleotide sequence: TGTGCCAGCAGCTTGGTCGGGAGCTATGGCTACACCTTC. It yields the protein CASSLVGSYGYTF.

This clonotype has just a few counts. J is TRBJ2-7 and V is TRBV7-4, with D tentatively TRBD1 (6 bases). With 5 bases removed from V and 2 bases from J, the gap between germline ends came to 13 bases. This CDR3 is built from 14 residues. Germline CDR1 is SGHVT and CDR2 is SQSDAQ. The CDR3 loop reads CASSQYREAYEQYF. The CDR3 DNA sequence: TGTGCCAGCAGCCAGTACAGGGAAGCCTACGAGCAGTACTTC.

This clonotype appeared a single time. The CDR3 DNA follows: TGCAGCGTGCGGGGCTTATACACAGATACGCAGTATTTT. Its translation: CSVRGLYTDTQYF. V usage is TRBV29-1 and J usage is TRBJ2-3; D might be TRBD2 (6 bases). The CDR3 loop spans 13 amino acids. CDR1 is SQVTM and CDR2 is ANQGSEA in the germline V gene. The V and J ends lost 6 bases and 2 bases respectively, with 12 bases between them.

The chain joins TRBV24-1 to TRBJ1-1; D unclear. Between the trimmed V and J ends, which lost 2 bases and 8 bases, there was a span of 11 bases. The CDR3 is 13 residues long. Germline CDR1 is KGHDR and CDR2 is SFDVKD. The CDR3 region has the DNA TGTGCCACCAGTGATTCCTCGGGTGGCGAAGCTTTCTTT. Translating it yields CATSDSSGGEAFF.

The table lists this clonotype with a count of one. The chain uses TRBV6-5 and TRBJ1-6, with 8 bases lining up with TRBD1. CDR1 MNHEY and CDR2 SVGAGI come from the germline V gene. The J segment lost 9 bases and the V segment lost 0 bases, leaving 4 bases of the junction unmatched. The CDR3 has 15 residues. The CDR3 DNA is TGTGCCAGCAGTTACTCCGGACAGGGTAGTTCACCCCTCCACTTT. Encoded protein: CASSYSGQGSSPLHF.

The gene calls are TRBV6-5 and TRBJ1-2, with D maybe TRBD1 (6 bases). V lost 5 bases and J lost 8, with 15 bases in between. The CDR3 spans 13 residues. From germline, CDR1 is MNHEY and CDR2 SVGAGI. The CDR3: CASSPPGGEGYTF. CDR3 sequence (DNA): TGTGCCAGCAGTCCCCCTGGGGGCGAAGGCTACACCTTC.

The sample holds a few counts of this clonotype. This chain uses TRBV28 with TRBJ2-2; no definite D call. This CDR3 region has 12 residues. The germline V and J ends were trimmed by 8 bases and 5 bases, with 9 bases remaining between them. Germline loops: CDR1 MDHEN, CDR2 SYDVKM. CDR3 nucleotide sequence: TGTGCCAGCGCCTGGCGGACCGGGGAGCTGTTTTTT. This translates into CASAWRTGELFF. The complete variable domain, with remaining parts taken from reference TRBV28 and TRBJ2-2, reads DVKVTQSSRYLVKRTGEKVFLECVQDMDHENMFWYRQDPGLGLRLIYFSYDVKMKEKGDIPEGYSVSREKKERFSLILESASTNQTSMYLCASAWRTGELFFGEGSRLTVL.

The V call is TRBV20-1, the J call TRBJ2-7, with 7 bases identical to TRBD1. J gave up 0 bases and V 6 bases, and 8 bases lay outside the gene matches. The CDR3 loop spans 14 amino acids. CDR1 is DFQATT and CDR2 is SNEGSKA in the germline V gene (reference sequence). CDR3 sequence reads: CSAKSGTVSYEQYF. The CDR3, as DNA: TGCAGTGCCAAATCCGGGACAGTCTCCTACGAGCAGTACTTC.

In this sample, this clonotype turned up once. The rearrangement links TRBV7-9 to TRBJ1-5; D ambiguous. The CDR3 runs to 16 residues. Germline V gives CDR1 SEHNR, CDR2 FQNEAQ (reference sequence). V was clipped by 1 base and J by 1 base, with 11 bases between them. CDR3 amino acids: CASSLDPSSSNQPQHF. CDR3 sequence (DNA): TGTGCCAGCAGCTTAGACCCTTCCAGCAGCAATCAGCCCCAGCATTTT.

The CDR3 bases are TGTGCCATCAGCGATTCCTCGAGCGGCGAGCAGTACTTC. Encoded protein: CAISDSSSGEQYF. This rearrangement joins TRBV10-3 to TRBJ2-7, with D possibly being TRBD2 (5 bases). CDR3 size: 13 residues. Germline V gene lookup returns CDR1 ENHRY and CDR2 SYGVKD. Trimming pared 6 bases from V and 6 bases from J, leaving 15 bases between.

The rearrangement joins TRBV20-1 to TRBJ1-1; perhaps TRBD1 as D (5 bases). Trimming took off 3 bases at V and 7 bases at J, with 9 bases between the two ends. CDR3 size: 11 residues. Germline CDR1 and CDR2: DFQATT and SNEGSKA (reference sequence). The CDR3: CSASMGREAFF. For the CDR3, the DNA is TGCAGTGCTAGTATGGGACGTGAAGCTTTCTTT.

The V and J genes are TRBV7-2 and TRBJ1-5; D might be TRBD1 (6 bases). This CDR3 has 14 amino acids. Germline values: CDR1 SGHTA, CDR2 FQGNSA. The germline V and J ends were trimmed by 6 bases and 3 bases, with 12 bases remaining between them. The CDR3 bases are TGTGCCAGCAGACTACAGGGACACAATCAGCCCCAGCATTTT. As protein: CASRLQGHNQPQHF.

The chain recombines TRBV7-9 with TRBJ1-2; unclear D gene. CDR3 length: 13 residues. Germline V gene data show CDR1 as SEHNR and CDR2 as FQNEAQ (reference sequence). Trimming left V 1 base short and J 8 bases short, with 11 bases between. The DNA for the CDR3 is TGTGCCAGCAGCTTAGAAAGCCCTCAAGGCTACACCTTC. Its translation: CASSLESPQGYTF. The full variable domain, in which reference TRBV7-9 and TRBJ1-2 provide the parts outside the CDR3, is DTGVSQNPRHKITKRGQNVTFRCDPISEHNRLYWYRQTLGQGPEFLTYFQNEAQLEKSRLLSDRFSAERPKGSFSTLEIQRTEQGDSAMYLCASSLESPQGYTFGSGTRLTVV.

This clonotype was seen ten or more times. This sequence joins TRBV4-2 and TRBJ2-1; 8 nucleotides match TRBD1. CDR3 length: 16 residues. CDR1 and CDR2 from the germline V gene are LGHNA and YNFKEQ. Losses at the gene ends were 0 bases for V and 6 bases for J; bases not matched to a gene: 7. Here the CDR3 reads CASSQDPVGQGNEQFF. The CDR3 coding sequence is TGTGCCAGCAGCCAAGACCCCGTAGGACAGGGCAATGAGCAGTTCTTC.

The chain couples TRBV2 to TRBJ2-7; 7 nucleotides agree with TRBD2. Trimming took 7 bases from V and 7 from J; bases not matched to a gene: 7. From germline, CDR1 is SNHLY and CDR2 FYNNEI. The CDR3 length is 12 residues. The CDR3 loop reads CASKLLAREQYF. The CDR3 DNA reads as TGTGCCAGCAAGTTACTAGCGCGAGAGCAGTACTTC.